Sequencing of this T cell receptor beta chain was carried out in a study of preoperative IRX-2 immunotherapy in early breast cancer. The treatment here: preoperative locoregional IRX-2 cytokine immunotherapy. Preoperative locoregional IRX-2 cytokine immunotherapy was tested in the phase Ib source study. This table comes from immunoSEQ multiplex PCR, and its TCRdb copy is limited to in-frame clones, with some not included. Of 75,000 to 100,000 clones in the sample, 86% were seen once. The CDR3 contains 12 residues. The germline gives CDR1 SQVTM, CDR2 ANQGSEA. V lost 4 bases and J lost 4, with 10 bases in between.

This chain joins TRBV29-1 and TRBJ1-2; no clear D gene. The TCR was taken from a human donor with breast cancer. Specimen: tumor tissue, collected after IRX-2 immunotherapy. CDR3 coding DNA: TGCAGCGTTGTTGGCGATTTCTATGGCTACACCTTC. This encodes CSVVGDFYGYTF.